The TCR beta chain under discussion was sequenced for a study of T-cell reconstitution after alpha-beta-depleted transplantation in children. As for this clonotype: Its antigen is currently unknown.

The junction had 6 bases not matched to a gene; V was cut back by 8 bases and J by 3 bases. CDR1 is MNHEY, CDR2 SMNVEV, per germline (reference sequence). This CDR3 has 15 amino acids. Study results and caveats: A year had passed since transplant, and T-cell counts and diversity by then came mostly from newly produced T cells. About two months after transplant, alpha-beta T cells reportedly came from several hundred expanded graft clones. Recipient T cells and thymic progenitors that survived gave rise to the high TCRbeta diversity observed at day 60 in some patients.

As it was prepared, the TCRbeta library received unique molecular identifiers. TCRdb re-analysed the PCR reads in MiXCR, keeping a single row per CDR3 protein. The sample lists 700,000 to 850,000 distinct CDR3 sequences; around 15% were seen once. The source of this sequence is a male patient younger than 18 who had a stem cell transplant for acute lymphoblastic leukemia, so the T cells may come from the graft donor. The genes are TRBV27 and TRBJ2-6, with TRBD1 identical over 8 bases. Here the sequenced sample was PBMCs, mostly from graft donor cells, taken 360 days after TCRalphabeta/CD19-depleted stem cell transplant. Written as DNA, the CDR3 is TGTGCCAGCGGACAGGGAGCTGGTGGGGCCAACGTCCTGACTTTC. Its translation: CASGQGAGGANVLTF.